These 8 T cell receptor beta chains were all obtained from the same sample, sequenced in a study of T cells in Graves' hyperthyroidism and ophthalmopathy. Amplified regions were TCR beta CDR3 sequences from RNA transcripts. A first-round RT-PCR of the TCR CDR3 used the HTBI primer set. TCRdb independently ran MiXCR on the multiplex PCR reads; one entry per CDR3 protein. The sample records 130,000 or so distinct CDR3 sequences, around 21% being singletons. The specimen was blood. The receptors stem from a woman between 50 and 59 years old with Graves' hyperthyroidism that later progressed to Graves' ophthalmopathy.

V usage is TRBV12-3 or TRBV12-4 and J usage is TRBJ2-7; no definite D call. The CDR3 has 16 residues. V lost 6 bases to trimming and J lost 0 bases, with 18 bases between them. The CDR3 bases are TGTGCCAGCAGAGTCTATTCAGGCTACTTCTCCTACGAGCAGTACGTC. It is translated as CASRVYSGYFSYEQYV.

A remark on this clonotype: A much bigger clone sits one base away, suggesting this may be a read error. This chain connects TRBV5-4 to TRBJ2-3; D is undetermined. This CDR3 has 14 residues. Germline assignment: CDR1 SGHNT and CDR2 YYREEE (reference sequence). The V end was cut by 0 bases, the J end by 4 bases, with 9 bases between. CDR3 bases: TGTGCCAGCAGCTTGGACAGCATCGCAGATACGCAGTATTTT. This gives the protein CASSLDSIADTQYF.

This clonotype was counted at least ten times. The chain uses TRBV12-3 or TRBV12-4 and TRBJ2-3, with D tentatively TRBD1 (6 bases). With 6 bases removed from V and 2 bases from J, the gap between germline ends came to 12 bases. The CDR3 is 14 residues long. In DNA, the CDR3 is TGTGCCAGCAGCGACAGGAAAGTCACAGATACGCAGTATTTT. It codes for CASSDRKVTDTQYF.

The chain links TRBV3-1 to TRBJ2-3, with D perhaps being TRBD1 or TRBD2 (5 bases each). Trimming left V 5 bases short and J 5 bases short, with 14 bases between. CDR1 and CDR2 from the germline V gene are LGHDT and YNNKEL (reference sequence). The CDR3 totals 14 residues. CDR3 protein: CASSSGTNGDTQYF. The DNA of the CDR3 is TGTGCCAGCAGCTCCGGGACCAACGGAGATACGCAGTATTTT.

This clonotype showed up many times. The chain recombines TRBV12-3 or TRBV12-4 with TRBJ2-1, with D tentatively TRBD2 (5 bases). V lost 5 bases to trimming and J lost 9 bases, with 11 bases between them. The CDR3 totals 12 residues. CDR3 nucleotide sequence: TGTGCCAGCAGTAACGGGGTGGGTGAGCAGTTCTTC. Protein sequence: CASSNGVGEQFF.

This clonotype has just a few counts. As DNA, the CDR3 is TGTGCCAGCATCAATGAAGAGGGGGGACTAGCGGGTTTCACAGATACGCAGTATTTT. The encoded protein is CASINEEGGLAGFTDTQYF. The chain recombines TRBV7-3 with TRBJ2-3; 12 positions match TRBD2. Trimming took 7 bases from V and 2 from J; bases not matched to a gene: 16. This CDR3 has 19 amino acids. Germline V gene lookup returns CDR1 SGHTA and CDR2 FQGTGA.

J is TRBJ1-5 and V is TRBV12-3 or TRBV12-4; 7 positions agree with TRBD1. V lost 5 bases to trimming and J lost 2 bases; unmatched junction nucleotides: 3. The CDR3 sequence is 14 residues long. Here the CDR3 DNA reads TGTGCCAGCAGTCTACAGGGGCGCAATCAGCCCCAGCATTTT. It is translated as CASSLQGRNQPQHF.

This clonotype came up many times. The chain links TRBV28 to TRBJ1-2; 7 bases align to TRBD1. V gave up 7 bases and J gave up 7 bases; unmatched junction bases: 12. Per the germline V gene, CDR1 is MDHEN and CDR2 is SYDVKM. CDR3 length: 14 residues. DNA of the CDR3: TGTGCCAGCACCGTGGTCGGAGGGGGCTCTGGCTACACCTTC. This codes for CASTVVGGGSGYTF.